A single sample is the source of the 31 T cell receptor beta chains below, sequenced in a study of post-analysis software for immune sequencing data. Their specific antigens are unknown. The study, taken as a whole, reports: There were five or six TRBV segments more frequent in patients than controls, and TRBV5-6, TRBV5-1 and TRBV20-1 were among them.

Built from TCR beta cDNA, the libraries had unique molecular identifiers in them. TCRdb used MiXCR to reprocess the PCR reads, holding one entry per CDR3 protein. The table records fewer than 850,000 distinct CDR3 sequences, 30% of them present only once. Sequenced input: blood. These receptors all stem from a girl aged 10-17 years with multiple sclerosis.

This clonotype turned up a few times. One end of the junction is discordant with germline, which a read error may explain. The chain employs TRBV20-1 and TRBJ1-6; 7 nucleotides line up with TRBD1. Per the germline V gene, CDR1 is DFQATT and CDR2 is SNEGSKA (reference sequence). CDR3 length: 14 residues. The chain's CDR3 is CNARDQGGNSPLHF. The CDR3 coding sequence is TGCAATGCTAGAGATCAGGGGGGCAATTCACCCCTCCACTTT.

Here the CDR3 DNA reads TGTGCCAGCAGTTTATGGGGAGGGAACGAGCAGTACTTC. Translating it yields CASSLWGGNEQYF. The V gene is TRBV27, the J gene TRBJ2-4; 7 positions agree with TRBD2. The better agreement between TRBJ2-7 and the DNA end casts doubt on the J call. The CDR3 totals 13 residues. The germline gives CDR1 MNHEY, CDR2 SMNVEV (reference sequence).

This sequence joins TRBV3-1 and TRBJ1-1; D gene unclear. The CDR3 consists of 12 residues. In germline, CDR1 is LGHDT, CDR2 YNNKEL (reference sequence). V was cut by 5 bases and J by 5 bases, with 9 bases left in between. For the CDR3, the DNA is TGTGCCAGCAGCTCGACGGGAACTGAAGCTTTCTTT. As protein: CASSSTGTEAFF.

The chain is built from TRBV24-1 and TRBJ1-5; 10 bases are a match to TRBD1. The CDR3 loop spans 14 amino acids. Germline V gene data show CDR1 as KGHDR and CDR2 as SFDVKD. Unmatched junction bases numbered 6, after V lost 9 bases and J lost 5 bases. The CDR3 is CATGTGEEYQPQHF. The CDR3 DNA reads TGTGCCACCGGGACAGGGGAGGAATATCAGCCCCAGCATTTT.

This clonotype was seen only a few times. V usage is TRBV9 and J usage is TRBJ2-5; either TRBD1 or TRBD2 may supply D (5 bases each). Germline assignment: CDR1 SGDLS and CDR2 YYNGEE. Trimming took 3 bases from V and 5 from J, leaving 14 bases between them. CDR3 length equals 14 residues. The CDR3 DNA is TGTGCCAGCAGCGGGCTCTCGGGACGGGAGACCCAGTACTTC. Translated: CASSGLSGRETQYF. Using reference TRBV9 and TRBJ2-5 for the parts outside the CDR3, the full variable domain is DSGVTQTPKHLITATGQRVTLRCSPRSGDLSVYWYQQSLDQGLQFLIQYYNGEERAKGNILERFSAQQFPDLHSELNLSSLELGDSALYFCASSGLSGRETQYFGPGTRLLVL.

This clonotype was seen ten or more times. The V gene is TRBV5-1, the J gene TRBJ2-1; D call uncertain. Germline values: CDR1 SGHRS, CDR2 YFSETQ. The CDR3 has 15 residues. V was cut by 2 bases and J by 0 bases, with 9 bases left in between. The CDR3 DNA is TGCGCCAGCAGCTTAGGTCCAGGCTCCTACAATGAGCAGTTCTTC. Protein sequence: CASSLGPGSYNEQFF.

This clonotype was detected a few times. The rearrangement joins TRBV11-2 to TRBJ2-1, with D possibly called TRBD1 or TRBD2 (6 bases each). The ends were cut back, 0 bases at V and 10 bases at J, with 13 bases in the middle. There are 14 residues in the CDR3. Germline V gene sequence: CDR1 SGHAT, CDR2 FQNNGV. The CDR3 here is CASSLDRLGGEQFF. Written as DNA, the CDR3 is TGTGCCAGCAGCTTAGACCGTCTCGGGGGCGAGCAGTTCTTC.

This clonotype was recorded a few times. V is TRBV24-1 and J is TRBJ1-5; D is ambiguous. CDR1 is KGHDR and CDR2 is SFDVKD in the germline V gene. V dropped 5 bases and J dropped 5 bases, with 12 bases sitting between them. The CDR3 has 14 residues. CDR3 loop: CATSVAGVHQPQHF. Here the CDR3 DNA reads TGTGCCACCAGTGTGGCCGGGGTACATCAGCCCCAGCATTTT.

This clonotype was recorded a few times. CDR3: CASSQGGGGYTF. CDR3 bases: TGTGCCAGCAGCCAAGGGGGCGGTGGCTACACCTTC. This chain uses TRBV7-6 with TRBJ1-2, with TRBD1 matching over 7 bases. V shed 5 bases and J 7 bases; nucleotides not matched to a gene: 4. CDR1 SGHVS and CDR2 FNYEAQ come from the germline V gene. The CDR3 has 12 amino acids.

This clonotype came up a few times. The gene calls are TRBV5-4 and TRBJ2-2; a weak D match, TRBD2 (6 bases). Germline loops: CDR1 SGHNT, CDR2 YYREEE (reference sequence). CDR3 size: 17 residues. The ends were cut back, 3 bases at V and 0 bases at J, with 15 bases in the middle. This chain's CDR3 is CASSSSLADSNTGELFF. DNA for the CDR3: TGTGCCAGCAGCTCCTCTTTAGCGGACTCGAACACCGGGGAGCTGTTTTTT.

The V and J genes are TRBV5-1 and TRBJ1-2; D not certain. From germline, CDR1 is SGHRS and CDR2 YFSETQ. The V end was cut by 0 bases, the J end by 5 bases, with 11 bases between. This CDR3 spans 14 amino acids. The DNA for the CDR3 is TGCGCCAGCAGCTTGGTCCATCGGATTTATGGCTACACCTTC. Translation gives CASSLVHRIYGYTF. Full variable domain (rest looked up from reference TRBV5-1 and TRBJ1-2): KAGVTQTPRYLIKTRGQQVTLSCSPISGHRSVSWYQQTPGQGLQFLFEYFSETQRNKGNFPGRFSGRQFSNSRSEMNVSTLELGDSALYLCASSLVHRIYGYTFGSGTRLTVV.

This clonotype was observed a handful of times. As DNA, the CDR3 is TGTGCCAGCAGCTTTATGTTTAGCAATCAGCCCCAGCATTTT. This sequence encodes CASSFMFSNQPQHF. This chain connects TRBV5-5 to TRBJ1-5; D unclear. With 2 bases removed from V and 0 bases from J, the gap between germline ends came to 6 bases. Germline V CDR1 and CDR2: SGHKS, YYEKEE (reference sequence). The CDR3 consists of 14 residues.

The chain uses TRBV9 and TRBJ2-7; 7 nucleotides match TRBD2. With 1 base clipped from V and 1 base from J, the junction kept 8 bases outside the gene matches. This CDR3 has 16 residues. From germline, CDR1 is SGDLS and CDR2 YYNGEE. The CDR3 nucleotides read TGTGCCAGCAGCGTAAACCCAGGGAGGGTGTCCTACGAGCAGTACTTC. Amino acids: CASSVNPGRVSYEQYF.

This clonotype has a count of ten or more. The chain carries TRBV7-9 and TRBJ2-7; D ambiguous. This CDR3 region has 12 residues. Deletions cut 4 bases from V and 7 bases from J, with 11 bases between. CDR1 and CDR2 (germline): SEHNR, FQNEAQ (reference sequence). This chain's CDR3 is CASSSIWYEQYF. As DNA, the CDR3 is TGTGCCAGCAGCTCCATTTGGTATGAGCAGTACTTC.

The chain is built from TRBV6-5 and TRBJ1-1; no clear D gene. V lost 2 bases to trimming and J lost 5 bases, with 15 bases between them. This CDR3 has 15 residues. The germline V gene has CDR1 MNHEY and CDR2 SVGAGI. The CDR3 sequence is CASSYALQGSTEAFF. In nucleotides, the CDR3 is TGTGCCAGCAGTTACGCACTCCAAGGATCAACTGAAGCTTTCTTT.

This chain joins TRBV20-1 and TRBJ1-2, with TRBD1 as a possible D gene (6 bases). Trimming stripped 5 bases from V and 4 bases from J, with 17 bases between. Germline-derived CDR1 and CDR2 are DFQATT and SNEGSKA (reference sequence). The length of the CDR3 is 14 residues. The CDR3 loop is CSAGDEGELYGYTF. DNA for the CDR3: TGCAGTGCTGGCGACGAGGGGGAGCTCTATGGCTACACCTTC.

This clonotype has just a few counts. This chain joins TRBV28 and TRBJ2-3; no definite D call. Trimming removed 6 bases at V and 3 bases at J, with 13 bases between. The CDR3 spans 14 residues. Germline values: CDR1 MDHEN, CDR2 SYDVKM. Written as DNA, the CDR3 is TGTGCCAGCAGAGTAGCTTGGGGTACAGATACGCAGTATTTT. Encoded protein: CASRVAWGTDTQYF.

The V and J genes are TRBV9 and TRBJ2-2; 9 nucleotides agree with TRBD2. V lost 2 bases to trimming and J lost 2 bases; unmatched junction nucleotides: 4. The CDR3 is 16 residues long. CDR1 and CDR2 from the germline V gene are SGDLS and YYNGEE. CDR3 protein: CASSVRLAENTGELFF. As DNA, the CDR3 is TGTGCCAGCAGCGTGCGACTAGCGGAAAACACCGGGGAGCTGTTTTTT. Full variable domain (missing parts from reference TRBV9 and TRBJ2-2): DSGVTQTPKHLITATGQRVTLRCSPRSGDLSVYWYQQSLDQGLQFLIQYYNGEERAKGNILERFSAQQFPDLHSELNLSSLELGDSALYFCASSVRLAENTGELFFGEGSRLTVL.

This sequence joins TRBV7-2 and TRBJ1-5; 7 positions match TRBD1. Per germline, CDR1 SGHTA and CDR2 FQGNSA. The CDR3 is 14 amino acids. V was pared by 5 bases and J by 3 bases, with 4 bases of the junction left unmatched. Written as DNA, the CDR3 is TGTGCCAGCAGCGCGGGACAGTACAATCAGCCCCAGCATTTT. Its translation: CASSAGQYNQPQHF. Full variable domain (missing parts from reference TRBV7-2 and TRBJ1-5): GAGVSQSPSNKVTEKGKDVELRCDPISGHTALYWYRQSLGQGLEFLIYFQGNSAPDKSGLPSDRFSAERTGGSVSTLTIQRTQQEDSAVYLCASSAGQYNQPQHFGDGTRLSIL.

J is TRBJ2-5 and V is TRBV7-2; no clear D gene. The V gene lost 5 bases and the J gene lost 3 bases, with 10 bases spanning the gap. Germline V gene sequence: CDR1 SGHTA, CDR2 FQGNSA. This CDR3 is 13 amino acids long. Here the CDR3 DNA reads TGTGCCAGCAGCCGGGCGGCGGAAGAGACCCAGTACTTC. This translates into CASSRAAEETQYF. The whole variable domain, filled in from reference TRBV7-2 and TRBJ2-5, reads GAGVSQSPSNKVTEKGKDVELRCDPISGHTALYWYRQSLGQGLEFLIYFQGNSAPDKSGLPSDRFSAERTGGSVSTLTIQRTQQEDSAVYLCASSRAAEETQYFGPGTRLLVL.

The J gene is TRBJ2-3, the V gene TRBV7-2; 10 bases agree with TRBD1. Germline V CDR1 and CDR2: SGHTA, FQGNSA. The CDR3 loop spans 15 amino acids. Germline trimming cut 5 bases from V and 4 bases from J; bases unmatched to any gene: 6. Written as DNA, the CDR3 is TGTGCCAGCAGCACCCGGGACAGGGGTCCAGATACGCAGTATTTT. Its translation is CASSTRDRGPDTQYF. Full variable domain (remainder filled in from reference TRBV7-2 and TRBJ2-3): GAGVSQSPSNKVTEKGKDVELRCDPISGHTALYWYRQSLGQGLEFLIYFQGNSAPDKSGLPSDRFSAERTGGSVSTLTIQRTQQEDSAVYLCASSTRDRGPDTQYFGPGTRLTVL.

This clonotype was found a few times. V is TRBV5-1 and J is TRBJ1-4, with D unclear. The CDR3 length is 16 residues. The germline V gene encodes CDR1 SGHRS and CDR2 YFSETQ. Between the trimmed V and J ends, which lost 2 bases and 1 base, there was a span of 12 bases. The CDR3 region is CASSLKGWGTNEKLFF. The CDR3 nucleotides read TGCGCCAGCAGCTTAAAGGGTTGGGGAACTAATGAAAAACTGTTTTTT.

V is TRBV3-1 and J is TRBJ2-1; D is undetermined. Trimming stripped 1 base from V and 7 bases from J, with 11 bases between. The CDR3 length is 14 residues. The germline V gene encodes CDR1 LGHDT and CDR2 YNNKEL (reference sequence). The CDR3 protein is CASSQARGRNEQFF. The CDR3 nucleotides read TGTGCCAGCAGCCAAGCTAGAGGACGGAATGAGCAGTTCTTC.

V gene TRBV27 combines with J gene TRBJ2-7, with D hard to call. Germline CDR1 is MNHEY and CDR2 is SMNVEV (reference sequence). V was shortened by 0 bases and J by 1 base, with 7 bases between the two germline ends. The CDR3 runs 14 residues. The CDR3 protein is CASSLSRQSYEQYF. Written as DNA, the CDR3 is TGTGCCAGCAGTTTATCGAGGCAATCCTACGAGCAGTACTTC.

The genes are TRBV9 and TRBJ2-7; perhaps TRBD2 as D (7 bases). Looked up from germline, CDR1 is SGDLS and CDR2 is YYNGEE. This CDR3 is 14 amino acids long. V lost 4 bases and J 5 bases, leaving 16 bases between the germline ends. CDR3: CASSPRGAKDEQYF. CDR3 DNA sequence: TGTGCCAGCAGCCCTCGGGGGGCGAAGGACGAGCAGTACTTC.

This clonotype has more than one count but fewer than ten. The rearrangement joins TRBV7-2 to TRBJ2-1; TRBD1 agrees at 9 bases. Trimming cost V 3 bases and J 9 bases; bases outside gene matches: 9. The CDR3 consists of 15 residues. CDR1 and CDR2 (germline): SGHTA, FQGNSA. The CDR3 DNA is TGTGCCAGCAGCTTCCCCGGGACAGGGAGGGTTGAGCAGTTCTTC. Protein sequence: CASSFPGTGRVEQFF.

This clonotype appeared a few times. The chain is built from TRBV20-1 and TRBJ2-1; 9 bases match TRBD1. The CDR3 covers 13 residues. Germline CDR1 is DFQATT and CDR2 is SNEGSKA (reference sequence). With 5 bases clipped from V and 9 bases from J, the junction kept 8 bases outside the gene matches. The CDR3 nucleotides read TGCAGTGCTGGGACAGGGACTACCATTGAGCAGTTCTTC. This sequence encodes CSAGTGTTIEQFF.

The chain carries TRBV5-6 and TRBJ2-1; 10 bases agree with TRBD1. Germline CDR1 is SGHDT and CDR2 is YYEEEE. V dropped 4 bases and J dropped 5; count of bases not matched to a gene: 9. CDR3 length: 16 residues. This chain's CDR3 is CASSQLWDRGHNEQFF. DNA of the CDR3: TGTGCCAGCAGCCAGTTGTGGGACAGGGGCCACAATGAGCAGTTCTTC. The full variable domain, with the rest looked up from reference TRBV5-6 and TRBJ2-1, is DAGVTQSPTHLIKTRGQQVTLRCSPKSGHDTVSWYQQALGQGPQFIFQYYEEEERQRGNFPDRFSGHQFPNYSSELNVNALLLGDSALYLCASSQLWDRGHNEQFFGPGTRLTVL.

This chain uses TRBV6-1 with TRBJ1-1; D remains unclear. The CDR3 sequence is 13 residues long. V was shortened by 0 bases and J by 9 bases, with 11 bases between the two germline ends. Germline lookup yields CDR1 MNHNS and CDR2 SASEGT. CDR3 in amino acids: CASSEAPKAQAFF. DNA for the CDR3: TGTGCCAGCAGTGAAGCGCCAAAGGCGCAAGCTTTCTTT.

A few counts support this clonotype. V is TRBV12-3 or TRBV12-4 and J is TRBJ1-1; possible D gene TRBD1, 6 bases. This CDR3 region has 13 residues. V shed 7 bases and J shed 11 bases, with 20 bases lying between them. The CDR3 here is CASTNRASGEAFF. The CDR3 nucleotides are TGTGCCAGCACCAATAGGGCCTCAGGGGAGGCTTTCTTT.

This clonotype was counted many times. This rearrangement joins TRBV7-2 to TRBJ2-5, with TRBD1 identical over 10 bases. The junction had 7 bases not matched to a gene; V was cut back by 5 bases and J by 4 bases. This CDR3 contains 15 residues. Germline CDR1 and CDR2: SGHTA and FQGNSA. In DNA, the CDR3 is TGTGCCAGCAGCCTCAGACAGGGGGCCGCAGAGACCCAGTACTTC. As protein: CASSLRQGAAETQYF.